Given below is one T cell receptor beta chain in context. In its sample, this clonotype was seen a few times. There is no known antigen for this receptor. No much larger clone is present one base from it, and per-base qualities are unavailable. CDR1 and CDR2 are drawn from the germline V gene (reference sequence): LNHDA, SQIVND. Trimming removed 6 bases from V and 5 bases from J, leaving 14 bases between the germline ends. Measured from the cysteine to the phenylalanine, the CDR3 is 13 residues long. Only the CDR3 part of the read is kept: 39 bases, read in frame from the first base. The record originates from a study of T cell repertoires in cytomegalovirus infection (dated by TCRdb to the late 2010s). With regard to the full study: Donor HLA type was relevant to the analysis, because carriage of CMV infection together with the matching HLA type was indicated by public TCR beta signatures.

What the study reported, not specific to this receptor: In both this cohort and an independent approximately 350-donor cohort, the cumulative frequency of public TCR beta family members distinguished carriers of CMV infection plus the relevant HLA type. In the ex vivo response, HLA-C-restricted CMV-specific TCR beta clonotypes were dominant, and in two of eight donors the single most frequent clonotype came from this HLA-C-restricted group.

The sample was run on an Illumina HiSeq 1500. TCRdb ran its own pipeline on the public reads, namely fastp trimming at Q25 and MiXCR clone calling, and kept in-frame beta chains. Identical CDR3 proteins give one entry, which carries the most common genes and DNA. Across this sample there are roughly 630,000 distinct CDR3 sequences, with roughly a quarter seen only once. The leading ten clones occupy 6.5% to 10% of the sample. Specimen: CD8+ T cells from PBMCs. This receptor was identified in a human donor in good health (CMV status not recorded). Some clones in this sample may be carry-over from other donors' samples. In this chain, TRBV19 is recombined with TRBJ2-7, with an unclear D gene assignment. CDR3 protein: CASRLPRRDEQYF. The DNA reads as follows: TGTGCCAGTAGACTCCCCCGCAGAGACGAGCAGTACTTC.